The rows below give T cell receptor beta chains drawn from one sample of a study of T-cell memory formation after mild COVID-19. TCRdb re-derived calls from the 5' RACE reads in MiXCR, one entry per CDR3 protein. The sample yields 270,000 or so distinct CDR3 sequences, about a sixth seen once. The sequencing sample was made of PBMCs or a T cell subset sorted from them (not recorded which). Receptors originate from a man younger than 35 who had mild COVID-19 (a few samples of this study predate the infection). Cell type and time point are not known. The CDR3 runs from the conserved cysteine through the conserved F or W.

CDR3 protein: CAIGSSPVTQETQYF
V gene: TRBV10-3
J gene: TRBJ2-5

CDR3 protein: CASGTGAQPQHF
V gene: TRBV2
J gene: TRBJ1-5

CDR3 protein: CASSLRGAGSGNTIYF
V gene: TRBV12-3/TRBV12-4
J gene: TRBJ1-3

CDR3 protein: CASSQGKANTEAFF
V gene: TRBV4-3
J gene: TRBJ1-1

CDR3 protein: CSAGDRVLRNEQFF
V gene: TRBV20-1
J gene: TRBJ2-1

CDR3 protein: CASKSGGREYSNQPQHF
V gene: TRBV12-3/TRBV12-4
J gene: TRBJ1-5

CDR3 protein: CASSSRADGETQYF
V gene: TRBV11-2
J gene: TRBJ2-5

CDR3 protein: CASSGQGGETQYF
V gene: TRBV12-3/TRBV12-4
J gene: TRBJ2-5

CDR3 protein: CASSLEGQPHNEQFF
V gene: TRBV5-1
J gene: TRBJ2-1

CDR3 protein: CSAPMGGTDEQFF
V gene: TRBV20-1
J gene: TRBJ2-1

CDR3 protein: CASSDMGQGAGEQYF
V gene: TRBV25-1
J gene: TRBJ2-7

CDR3 protein: CASSRATGVSYGYTF
V gene: TRBV7-9
J gene: TRBJ1-2

CDR3 protein: CASSERAEETQYF
V gene: TRBV2
J gene: TRBJ2-5

CDR3 protein: CATSGDRTTDTQYF
V gene: TRBV24-1
J gene: TRBJ2-3

CDR3 protein: CASSLLAYRDTQYF
V gene: TRBV11-2
J gene: TRBJ2-3

CDR3 protein: CASSYLSRGSPLHF
V gene: TRBV12-3/TRBV12-4
J gene: TRBJ1-6

CDR3 protein: CASSLLRGADLNTEAFF
V gene: TRBV7-2
J gene: TRBJ1-1

CDR3 protein: CASSYRTSGTDTYTDTQYF
V gene: TRBV6-2/TRBV6-3
J gene: TRBJ2-3

CDR3 protein: CASSHSGGRNEQFF
V gene: TRBV4-3
J gene: TRBJ2-1

CDR3 protein: CSAKAYRSGF
V gene: TRBV20-1
J gene: TRBJ1-1

CDR3 protein: CASTRREGPHGELFF
V gene: TRBV6-2/TRBV6-3
J gene: TRBJ2-2

CDR3 protein: CSVALSGANVLTF
V gene: TRBV29-1
J gene: TRBJ2-6

CDR3 protein: CASSQELGGYPYF
V gene: TRBV3-1
J gene: TRBJ2-3

CDR3 protein: CAISGLATYNEQFF
V gene: TRBV10-3
J gene: TRBJ2-1

CDR3 protein: CSALILTEAFF
V gene: TRBV29-1
J gene: TRBJ1-1

CDR3 protein: CASSPGQGLEAFF
V gene: TRBV7-3
J gene: TRBJ1-1

CDR3 protein: CASSSPGWKNIQYF
V gene: TRBV12-3/TRBV12-4
J gene: TRBJ2-4

CDR3 protein: CSARAGYTQYF
V gene: TRBV20-1
J gene: TRBJ2-3

CDR3 protein: CASSLGQGRRPAFF
V gene: TRBV7-3
J gene: TRBJ1-1

CDR3 protein: CASSLSTNNEQFF
V gene: TRBV5-1
J gene: TRBJ2-1

CDR3 protein: CASVLTQPYGVGTQYF
V gene: TRBV7-8
J gene: TRBJ2-5

CDR3 protein: CATRPITGDDEQFF
V gene: TRBV15
J gene: TRBJ2-1

CDR3 protein: CASSLESRGLAEAFF
V gene: TRBV7-9
J gene: TRBJ1-1

CDR3 protein: CASSRRTFPDTQYF
V gene: TRBV13
J gene: TRBJ2-3

CDR3 protein: CASSEQGIGQPQHF
V gene: TRBV2
J gene: TRBJ1-5

CDR3 protein: CASSFNPEYYGYTF
V gene: TRBV12-3/TRBV12-4
J gene: TRBJ1-2

CDR3 protein: CSVVRQGPRGTEAFF
V gene: TRBV29-1
J gene: TRBJ1-1

CDR3 protein: CASSLARTSTDTQYF
V gene: TRBV5-1
J gene: TRBJ2-3

CDR3 protein: CASSGQTTWGQPQHF
V gene: TRBV7-2
J gene: TRBJ1-5

CDR3 protein: CASSLGTSWGNEQFF
V gene: TRBV5-1
J gene: TRBJ2-1

CDR3 protein: CASRPPRRTGGSRETQYF
V gene: TRBV23-1
J gene: TRBJ2-5

CDR3 protein: CASRITSLYSYNEQFF
V gene: TRBV5-1
J gene: TRBJ2-1

CDR3 protein: CASSEDQGPSPSPLHF
V gene: TRBV4-2
J gene: TRBJ1-6

CDR3 protein: CASSFRLAGPGELFF
V gene: TRBV12-3/TRBV12-4
J gene: TRBJ2-2

CDR3 protein: CASSLAQGKNIQYF
V gene: TRBV5-1
J gene: TRBJ2-4

CDR3 protein: CASNLGGSSYEQYF
V gene: TRBV6-6
J gene: TRBJ2-7

CDR3 protein: CASSLSGGDPSTDTQYF
V gene: TRBV7-2
J gene: TRBJ2-3

CDR3 protein: CASSVGTYHEQYF
V gene: TRBV12-3/TRBV12-4
J gene: TRBJ2-7

CDR3 protein: CSASGSVVSGNTIYF
V gene: TRBV20-1
J gene: TRBJ1-3

CDR3 protein: CASSSRQAFNSPLHF
V gene: TRBV7-9
J gene: TRBJ1-6